This section outlines one T cell receptor beta chain sequence together with its context. A read error may produce the germline difference seen at one junction end. TCR beta CDR3 regions were amplified from RNA. The HTBI primer set was used in a first-round RT-PCR of the TCR CDR3. MiXCR, applied by TCRdb to the multiplex PCR reads, yields one record per CDR3 protein. The sample includes about 300,000 distinct CDR3 sequences, less than 15% of them seen just once. The data derive from a study of T cells in Graves' hyperthyroidism and ophthalmopathy. The receptor's source is a woman in her thirties with Graves' hyperthyroidism that later progressed to Graves' ophthalmopathy. Sequences were obtained from blood.

The CDR3 DNA reads TGCGCCACCAGCCCGGGTCTAGGAGAGGGGACCCAGTACTTC. It is translated as CATSPGLGEGTQYF. The chain joins TRBV4-3 to TRBJ2-5; D is possibly TRBD2 (5 bases). This CDR3 is 14 amino acids long. Germline V gene data show CDR1 as LGHNA and CDR2 as YSLEER.